Presented here are 31 T cell receptor beta chains from one specimen sequenced in a study of T cells in Graves' hyperthyroidism and ophthalmopathy. There were TCR beta CDR3 regions amplified from RNA transcripts. Carried out on the TCR CDR3, a first-round RT-PCR used the HTBI primer set. TCRdb ran MiXCR on the multiplex PCR reads and lists one entry per CDR3 protein. The data hold about 570,000 distinct CDR3 sequences, with 46% observed a single time. The sequenced material came from peripheral blood or thyroid tissue (not recorded which). The receptors shown here come from an adult woman with Graves' disease, either hyperthyroidism or ophthalmopathy (not recorded which).

This clonotype was observed at least ten times. The genes are TRBV11-2 and TRBJ2-7; 7 bases are shared with TRBD2. CDR3 length: 15 residues. V shed 4 bases and J 4 bases; nucleotides not matched to a gene: 10. Germline-derived CDR1 and CDR2 are SGHAT and FQNNGV. This CDR3 is CASSSLAERIYEQYF. CDR3 sequence (DNA): TGTGCCAGCAGCTCCCTAGCGGAGCGGATTTACGAGCAGTACTTC.

This clonotype was picked up many times. The chain links TRBV11-3 to TRBJ1-1; no clear D gene. CDR3 length: 13 residues. The V end lost 5 bases, the J end lost 5 bases, and 12 bases lay between the germline ends. The germline V gene encodes CDR1 SGHNT and CDR2 YENEEA. The CDR3 DNA reads TGTGCCAGCAGCATGTACGGGGAGACTGAAGCTTTCTTT. Protein product: CASSMYGETEAFF.

This clonotype occurred many times. The chain links TRBV7-2 to TRBJ2-2; TRBD1 agrees at 10 bases. CDR1 and CDR2 (germline): SGHTA, FQGNSA. V lost 1 base and J lost 3; bases outside the gene matches: 8. The CDR3 has 18 residues. The CDR3 bases are TGTGCCAGCAGCTTAGAGGGAGACAGGGGGCGTCACACCGGGGAGCTGTTTTTT. Translated, it gives CASSLEGDRGRHTGELFF.

The V and J genes are TRBV20-1 and TRBJ2-7; D is ambiguous. V lost 2 bases and J lost 7, with 15 bases in between. Germline lookup yields CDR1 DFQATT and CDR2 SNEGSKA (reference sequence). The CDR3 totals 13 residues. The CDR3 nucleotides are TGCAGTGCTAGACCCCCTCTGGATTGGGAGCAGTACTTC. It specifies CSARPPLDWEQYF.

This clonotype was seen repeatedly, ten times or more. The chain combines TRBV15 with TRBJ2-2, with D perhaps TRBD1 or TRBD2 (5 bases each). V was shortened by 9 bases and J by 4 bases, with 12 bases between the two germline ends. Germline CDR1 is LNHNV and CDR2 is YYDKDF (reference sequence). The CDR3 has 13 amino acids. The CDR3 bases are TGTGCCACTGCATGGGGGACCACCGGGGAGCTGTTTTTT. Protein: CATAWGTTGELFF.

With respect to this clonotype: A much more abundant neighbour one base away suggests this may be a read error. This chain links TRBV6-5 with TRBJ2-5; TRBD2 aligns across 10 bases. CDR1 and CDR2 from the germline V gene are MNHEY and SVGAGI. The CDR3 loop spans 15 amino acids. The J segment lost 4 bases and the V segment lost 8 bases, leaving 10 bases of the junction unmatched. The DNA of the CDR3 is TGTGCCAGCTGTTTACGGCTAGCGGGAGTAGAGACCCAGTACTTC. It specifies CASCLRLAGVETQYF.

This clonotype was recorded at least ten times. The chain recombines TRBV6-1 with TRBJ2-7; 9 nucleotides align to TRBD1. The CDR3 has 15 amino acids. In germline, CDR1 is MNHNS, CDR2 SASEGT. The junction had 7 bases not matched to a gene; V was cut back by 5 bases and J by 2 bases. Here the CDR3 reads CASSLVGQGAYEQYF. In DNA, the CDR3 is TGTGCCAGCAGTTTGGTGGGACAGGGAGCCTACGAGCAGTACTTC.

The chain links TRBV7-6 to TRBJ2-2, with 8 bases identical to TRBD1. From germline, CDR1 is SGHVS and CDR2 FNYEAQ. The CDR3 totals 15 residues. Germline trimming cut 5 bases from V and 1 base from J; bases unmatched to any gene: 3. CDR3 amino acids: CASSDDRGNTGELFF. The CDR3 nucleotides are TGTGCCAGCAGCGACGACAGGGGGAACACCGGGGAGCTGTTTTTT. Using reference TRBV7-6 and TRBJ2-2 for the parts outside the CDR3, the full variable domain is GAGVSQSPRYKVTKRGQDVALRCDPISGHVSLYWYRQALGQGPEFLTYFNYEAQQDKSGLPNDRFSAERPEGSISTLTIQRTEQRDSAMYRCASSDDRGNTGELFFGEGSRLTVL.

This clonotype has ten or more counts. V usage is TRBV24-1 and J usage is TRBJ2-2, with D uncertain. Germline CDR1 KGHDR, CDR2 SFDVKD. The CDR3 runs 12 residues. Trimming shortened V by 5 bases and J by 8 bases, and 8 bases separated the two germline ends. The CDR3 DNA reads as TGTGCCACCAGTGGACGGGCGGGGGAGCTGTTTTTT. The encoded protein is CATSGRAGELFF.

This clonotype was recorded once. CDR3 sequence reads: CASRDVGKLFF. The CDR3 DNA is TGTGCCAGCAGGGATGTTGGAAAACTGTTTTTT. The chain recombines TRBV2 with TRBJ1-4; no reliable D call. This CDR3 is 11 amino acids long. The V gene's germline CDR1 is SNHLY and CDR2 FYNNEI. V was shortened by 6 bases and J by 10 bases, with 9 bases between the two germline ends.

DNA of the CDR3: TGTGCCAGCAGTTTATCCCGGGACAGGGGGCAGTCCACCTTC. Translation gives CASSLSRDRGQSTF. V usage is TRBV27 and J usage is TRBJ1-2; 12 bases agree with TRBD1. V was pared by 0 bases and J by 13 bases, with 6 bases of the junction left unmatched. Per germline, CDR1 MNHEY and CDR2 SMNVEV (reference sequence). CDR3 length: 14 amino acids.

This chain connects TRBV15 to TRBJ2-2, with D maybe TRBD2 (5 bases). Trimming stripped 2 bases from V and 1 base from J, with 8 bases between. CDR1 LNHNV and CDR2 YYDKDF come from the germline V gene (reference sequence). The CDR3 consists of 15 residues. CDR3 in DNA: TGTGCCACCAGCAGACCCCGGGGGAACACCGGGGAGCTGTTTTTT. This encodes CATSRPRGNTGELFF. Variable domain in full (rest from reference TRBV15 and TRBJ2-2): DAMVIQNPRYQVTQFGKPVTLSCSQTLNHNVMYWYQQKSSQAPKLLFHYYDKDFNNEADTPDNFQSRRPNTSFCFLDIRSPGLGDTAMYLCATSRPRGNTGELFFGEGSRLTVL.

The rearrangement joins TRBV2 to TRBJ1-1, with no clear D. Trimming removed 5 bases from V and 5 bases from J, with 12 bases in between. CDR1 is SNHLY and CDR2 is FYNNEI in the germline V gene. The CDR3 sequence is 13 residues long. This chain's CDR3 is CASSRPWETEAFF. The CDR3 DNA reads as TGTGCCAGCAGTAGGCCTTGGGAGACTGAAGCTTTCTTT.

CDR3 bases: TGTGCCAGCAGCGCCGCGAACTACGAGCAGTACTTC. It translates to CASSAANYEQYF. The chain recombines TRBV7-9 with TRBJ2-7, with D uncertain. Between the trimmed V and J ends, which lost 5 bases and 3 bases, there was a span of 8 bases. Per the germline V gene, CDR1 is SEHNR and CDR2 is FQNEAQ (reference sequence). The CDR3 loop spans 12 amino acids. Full variable domain (rest looked up from reference TRBV7-9 and TRBJ2-7): DTGVSQNPRHKITKRGQNVTFRCDPISEHNRLYWYRQTLGQGPEFLTYFQNEAQLEKSRLLSDRFSAERPKGSFSTLEIQRTEQGDSAMYLCASSAANYEQYFGPGTRLTVT.

This clonotype showed up many times. The chain joins TRBV6-2 or TRBV6-3 to TRBJ1-1; 7 nucleotides align to TRBD1. This CDR3 contains 16 residues. The ends lost 0 bases at V and 1 base at J; junction bases unmatched: 5. Germline V gives CDR1 MNHEY, CDR2 SVGEGT. The CDR3 protein is CASSYSTQGENTEAFF. The DNA for the CDR3 is TGTGCCAGCAGTTACTCAACCCAGGGGGAGAACACTGAAGCTTTCTTT.

This clonotype was observed a single time. The chain couples TRBV13 to TRBJ1-2, with a weak D call TRBD1 (6 bases). In germline, CDR1 is PRHDT, CDR2 FYEKMQ (reference sequence). The CDR3 has 13 residues. V dropped 6 bases and J dropped 4 bases, with 12 bases sitting between them. The CDR3 region is CASSDRHFYGYTF. DNA of the CDR3: TGTGCCAGCAGTGACAGGCATTTCTATGGCTACACCTTC. The full variable domain, in which reference TRBV13 and TRBJ1-2 provide the parts outside the CDR3, is AAGVIQSPRHLIKEKRETATLKCYPIPRHDTVYWYQQGPGQDPQFLISFYEKMQSDKGSIPDRFSAQQFSDYHSELNMSSLELGDSALYFCASSDRHFYGYTFGSGTRLTVV.

This sequence joins TRBV15 and TRBJ2-7; D is perhaps TRBD1 (6 bases). Germline V CDR1 and CDR2: LNHNV, YYDKDF (reference sequence). This CDR3 comprises 13 residues. The V gene lost 5 bases and the J gene lost 7 bases, with 15 bases spanning the gap. The CDR3 nucleotides are TGTGCCACCAGCCTGGGGCAGGGGTATGAGCAGTACTTC. Translated, it gives CATSLGQGYEQYF.

This chain connects TRBV7-9 to TRBJ2-5; 8 bases fit TRBD1. Trimming removed 5 bases from V and 2 bases from J; junction bases left unmatched: 7. Germline lookup yields CDR1 SEHNR and CDR2 FQNEAQ (reference sequence). This CDR3 has 15 residues. This CDR3 is CASSARDRQQETQYF. The CDR3 DNA follows: TGTGCCAGCAGCGCCCGGGACAGGCAACAAGAGACCCAGTACTTC.

The rearrangement links TRBV29-1 to TRBJ2-5; 10 bases match TRBD1. V dropped 8 bases and J dropped 4; count of bases not matched to a gene: 10. This CDR3 has 14 amino acids. Germline CDR1 and CDR2: SQVTM and ANQGSEA. DNA for the CDR3: TGCAGCTTAGGAGCGGGACAGGGGATAGAGACCCAGTACTTC. It is translated as CSLGAGQGIETQYF.

V usage is TRBV20-1 and J usage is TRBJ1-2; D remains unclear. Trimming took off 0 bases at V and 8 bases at J, with 16 bases between the two ends. CDR3 length: 14 residues. Per the germline V gene, CDR1 is DFQATT and CDR2 is SNEGSKA (reference sequence). CDR3 amino acids: CSARDLDGIMGYTF. CDR3 sequence (DNA): TGCAGTGCTAGAGATCTAGACGGTATAATGGGCTACACCTTC.

As to this clonotype: Its ends do not fully match the called genes, so a read error is possible. The chain combines TRBV20-1 with TRBJ1-1; TRBD1 matches at 7 bases. The CDR3 has 14 amino acids. Per germline, CDR1 DFQATT and CDR2 SNEGSKA (reference sequence). This CDR3 is CSAREVQGQNQAFF. The CDR3 DNA reads TGCAGTGCGAGAGAGGTACAGGGGCAAAATCAAGCTTTCTTT.

This clonotype was seen ten or more times. In DNA, the CDR3 is TGTGCCATCAGTGAGTCGGATGGGGTGGGACAGCCCCAGCATTTT. Residues: CAISESDGVGQPQHF. This rearrangement joins TRBV10-3 to TRBJ1-5; D unresolved. The CDR3 totals 15 residues. V gave up 0 bases and J gave up 7 bases, with 13 bases separating them. Germline CDR1 reads ENHRY; CDR2 reads SYGVKD.

This clonotype was observed at least ten times. DNA of the CDR3: TGTGCCAGAGGAACCCTCCCGACAGGGAAGATGGACTACACCTTC. Encoded protein: CARGTLPTGKMDYTF. The V and J genes are TRBV2 and TRBJ1-2, with 7 bases lining up with TRBD1. V lost 9 bases, J lost 10 bases, and 20 bases stayed unmatched. This CDR3 comprises 15 residues. Germline CDR1 and CDR2: SNHLY and FYNNEI.

The chain is built from TRBV6-1 and TRBJ2-7; TRBD1 might be the D (6 bases). Germline V gene data show CDR1 as MNHNS and CDR2 as SASEGT. This CDR3 contains 15 residues. V dropped 6 bases and J dropped 7 bases, with 22 bases sitting between them. Here the CDR3 reads CASRITRPTGMEQYF. CDR3 DNA: TGTGCCAGCAGAATAACAAGACCAACAGGGATGGAGCAGTACTTC.

The rearrangement uses TRBV20-1 and TRBJ2-7; no clear D gene. The V and J ends lost 2 bases and 3 bases respectively, with 11 bases between them. Germline CDR1 DFQATT, CDR2 SNEGSKA (reference sequence). The CDR3 runs to 13 residues. CDR3 bases: TGCAGTGCTAGATTCATCCAAGGCTACGAGCAGTACTTC. Translation: CSARFIQGYEQYF.

V and J are TRBV20-1 and TRBJ2-5, with a possible D match to TRBD1 (7 bases). This CDR3 spans 12 amino acids. V lost 8 bases and J lost 2, with 12 bases in between. Germline V gene sequence: CDR1 DFQATT, CDR2 SNEGSKA (reference sequence). The CDR3 nucleotides are TGCAGTCCGACAGGGAGGCAAGAGACCCAGTACTTC. This sequence encodes CSPTGRQETQYF.

The chain has TRBV20-1 and TRBJ2-2; 7 positions agree with TRBD1. The V and J ends lost 6 bases and 7 bases, in that order; junction bases with no gene match: 14. This CDR3 spans 15 amino acids. Germline CDR1 reads DFQATT; CDR2 reads SNEGSKA (reference sequence). The CDR3 here is CSAERAGGFGGELFF. CDR3 sequence (DNA): TGCAGTGCCGAGAGAGCAGGGGGATTCGGCGGGGAGCTGTTTTTT.

The chain links TRBV2 to TRBJ1-1, with D hard to call. V was cut by 3 bases and J by 0 bases, with 5 bases left in between. The CDR3 runs 13 residues. CDR1 and CDR2 from the germline V gene are SNHLY and FYNNEI. The CDR3 region is CASSDRLNTEAFF. The CDR3 DNA follows: TGTGCCAGCAGTGACAGGCTGAACACTGAAGCTTTCTTT.

At least ten counts were recorded for this clonotype. This sequence joins TRBV20-1 and TRBJ2-2; maybe TRBD1 (5 bases). This CDR3 has 12 residues. Germline V CDR1 and CDR2: DFQATT, SNEGSKA (reference sequence). Trimming took 7 bases from V and 1 from J, leaving 7 bases between them. CDR3 residues: CSVQGNTGELFF. CDR3 DNA sequence: TGCAGTGTTCAGGGGAACACCGGGGAGCTGTTTTTT.

Points on this clonotype: Without the conserved terminal phenylalanine or tryptophan, this CDR3 likely stems from a read error. No DNA is shown, since the ends of the CDR3 on it are uncertain; the CDR3 is the one TCRdb lists. CDR3 residues: CASSPGQTTL. The chain joins TRBV7-2 to TRBJ1-2; no DNA check was done on the table's D call, TRBD1. CDR1 is SGHTA and CDR2 is FQGNSA in the germline V gene. The CDR3 totals 10 residues, both ends included.

This clonotype was recorded many times. The genes are TRBV7-9 and TRBJ1-6; the D gene is possibly TRBD1 (6 bases). There are 15 residues in the CDR3. Germline V gene data show CDR1 as SEHNR and CDR2 as FQNEAQ (reference sequence). The CDR3 loop is CATAETGPKNSPLHF. The CDR3 DNA reads TGTGCGACCGCGGAGACAGGCCCCAAAAATTCACCCCTCCACTTT. The full variable domain, with the rest looked up from reference TRBV7-9 and TRBJ1-6, is DTGVSQNPRHKITKRGQNVTFRCDPISEHNRLYWYRQTLGQGPEFLTYFQNEAQLEKSRLLSDRFSAERPKGSFSTLEIQRTEQGDSAMYLCATAETGPKNSPLHFGNGTRLTVT.